This T cell receptor (beta chain) was captured by sequencing in a study of blood T cell repertoires in COVID-19. Overall study context: Both acute and convalescent COVID-19 samples were obtained from the United States, Italy and Spain.

Germline-derived CDR1 and CDR2 are MNHEY and SMNVEV (reference sequence). The V end lost 2 bases, the J end lost 9 bases, and 17 bases lay between the germline ends. This CDR3 contains 15 residues. This clone was detected a few times. The data were produced by immunoSEQ multiplex PCR, yet TCRdb's version contains in-frame clones alone and is incomplete. The table records over 200,000 clones, 70% to 90% of them present only once. Recovered status in Cohort 3 required two negative PCRs, clearance, or symptom resolution. The sequencing sample was made of PBMCs or T cells enriched from blood (not recorded which). The TCR comes from a young man who had recovered from COVID-19. The chain combines TRBV27 with TRBJ2-1; a weak D match, TRBD2 (6 bases). Written as DNA, the CDR3 is TGTGCCAGCAGTTTAACGGGACTTGGATCGAGTGAGCAGTTCTTC. It translates to CASSLTGLGSSEQFF.